This TCR beta chain was documented in a study of blood T cell repertoires in COVID-19. Profiled with immunoSEQ multiplex PCR; TCRdb holds only in-frame clones, not every one. This table has 150,000 to 200,000 clones, about nine tenths appearing once. Germline CDR1 is SGHNT and CDR2 is YYREEE (reference sequence). Trimming left V 2 bases short and J 2 bases short, with 11 bases between. The CDR3 is made up of 14 amino acids. The TCR originated in a man in his 70s with acute or convalescent COVID-19. The V gene is TRBV5-4, the J gene TRBJ2-7, with a tentative D call TRBD2 (6 bases). The sequenced sample was peripheral blood. The CDR3 region is CASSLGGSPYEQYF. DNA of the CDR3: TGTGCCAGCAGCTTAGGAGGGTCCCCCTACGAGCAGTACTTC.